This TCR beta chain is drawn from a study of T cell clonality in common variable immunodeficiency. Germline loops: CDR1 SGHTA, CDR2 FQGNSA. The CDR3 sequence is 13 residues long. There are a few counts of this clone. Sequencing ends 3 residues short of the CDR3 end; the germline J gene provides the rest. Produced via immunoSEQ multiplex PCR; TCRdb's table is partial and in-frame only. This sample has under 65,000 clones, each found more than once. The chain employs TRBV7-2 and TRBJ1-2; D may be TRBD1 (5 bases). The sequenced sample consisted of peripheral blood mononuclear cells. This receptor was identified in a person aged 18-70 years in good health. The CDR3 is CASSLVTGNDYTF. The covered CDR3 bases are TGTGCCAGCAGCTTAGTCACAGGTAATGAC.